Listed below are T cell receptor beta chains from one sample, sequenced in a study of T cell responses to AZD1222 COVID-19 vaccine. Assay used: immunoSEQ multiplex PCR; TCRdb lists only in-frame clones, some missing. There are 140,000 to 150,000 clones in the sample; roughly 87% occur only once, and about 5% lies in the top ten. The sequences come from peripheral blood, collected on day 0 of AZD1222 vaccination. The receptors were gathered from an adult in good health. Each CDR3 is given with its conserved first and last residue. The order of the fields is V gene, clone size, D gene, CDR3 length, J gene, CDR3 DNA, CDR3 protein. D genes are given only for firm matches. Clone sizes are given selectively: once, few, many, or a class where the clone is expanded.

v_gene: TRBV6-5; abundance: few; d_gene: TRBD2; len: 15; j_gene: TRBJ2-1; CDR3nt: TGTGCCAGCTTTAGTAGCGGGAGGGCCAGGAATGAGCAGTTCTTC; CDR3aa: CASFSSGRARNEQFF
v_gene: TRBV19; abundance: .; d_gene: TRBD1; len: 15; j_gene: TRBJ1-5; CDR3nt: TGTGCCAGTAGTACGCGGGACAGGCGGGGTCAGCCCCAGCATTTT; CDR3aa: CASSTRDRRGQPQHF
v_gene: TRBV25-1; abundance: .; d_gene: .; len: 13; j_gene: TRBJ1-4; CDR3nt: TGTGCCAGCAGTGGACAGCTAAATGAAAAACTGTTTTTT; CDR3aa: CASSGQLNEKLFF
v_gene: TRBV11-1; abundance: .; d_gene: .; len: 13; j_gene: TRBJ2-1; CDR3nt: TGTGCCAGCAGCTTGACCAGGGACAATGAGCAGTTCTTC; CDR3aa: CASSLTRDNEQFF
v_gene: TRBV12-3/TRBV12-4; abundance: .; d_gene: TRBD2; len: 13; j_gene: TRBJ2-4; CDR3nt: TGTGCCAGCCCATATCGACGGGGGGACATTCAGTACTTC; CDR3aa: CASPYRRGDIQYF
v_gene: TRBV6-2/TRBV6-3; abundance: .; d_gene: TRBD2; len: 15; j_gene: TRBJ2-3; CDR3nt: TGTGCCAGCAGTTCTAGCGGGAGGGCCGGGTATACGCAGTATTTT; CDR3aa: CASSSSGRAGYTQYF
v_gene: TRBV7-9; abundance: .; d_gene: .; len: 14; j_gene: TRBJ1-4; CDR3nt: TGTGCCAGCAGCTTAGTGGACCTTAATGAAAAACTGTTTTTT; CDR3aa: CASSLVDLNEKLFF
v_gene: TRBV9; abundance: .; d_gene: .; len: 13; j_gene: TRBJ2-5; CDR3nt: TGTGCCAGCAGCGTAGGTGGGCAAGAGACCCAGTACTTC; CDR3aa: CASSVGGQETQYF
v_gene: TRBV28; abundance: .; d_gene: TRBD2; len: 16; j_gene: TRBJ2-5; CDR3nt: TGTGCCAGCACTACTTCAGGGGCGGGAGGGCCGAGGACCCAGTACTTC; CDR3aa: CASTTSGAGGPRTQYF
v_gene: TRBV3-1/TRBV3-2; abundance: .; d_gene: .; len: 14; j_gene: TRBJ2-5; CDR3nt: TGTGCCAGCAGCCAACTCTGGGTAGAGGAGACCCAGTACTTC; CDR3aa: CASSQLWVEETQYF
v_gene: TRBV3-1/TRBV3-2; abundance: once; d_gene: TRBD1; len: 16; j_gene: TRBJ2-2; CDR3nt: TGTGCCAGCAGCCAAGATAAGGGGGCTGTCACCGGGGAGCTGTTTTTT; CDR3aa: CASSQDKGAVTGELFF
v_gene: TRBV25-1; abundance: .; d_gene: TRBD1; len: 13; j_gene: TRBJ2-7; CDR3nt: TGTGCCAGCAGTGAATTGTGGGACAGCCTACAGTACTTC; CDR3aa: CASSELWDSLQYF
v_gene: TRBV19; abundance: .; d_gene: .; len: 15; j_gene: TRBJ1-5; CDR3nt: TGTGCCAGTAGTATGAACGGGAATAGCAATCAGCCCCAGCATTTT; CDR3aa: CASSMNGNSNQPQHF
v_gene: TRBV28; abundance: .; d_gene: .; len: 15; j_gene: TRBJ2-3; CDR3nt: TGTGCCAGCAGTCTACGGACGGCTGCGGCAGATACGCAGTATTTT; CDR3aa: CASSLRTAAADTQYF
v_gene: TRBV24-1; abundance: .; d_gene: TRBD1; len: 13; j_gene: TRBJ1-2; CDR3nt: TGTGCCACCAGTACGGGACAGGGCTATGGCTACACCTTC; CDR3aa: CATSTGQGYGYTF
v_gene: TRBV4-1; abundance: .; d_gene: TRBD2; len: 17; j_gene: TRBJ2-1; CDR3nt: TGCGCCAGCAGCTGGGGACTAGCGGGTGGGGCCTACAATGAGCAGTTCTTC; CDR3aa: CASSWGLAGGAYNEQFF
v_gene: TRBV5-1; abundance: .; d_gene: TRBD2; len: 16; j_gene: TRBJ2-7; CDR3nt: TGCGCCAGCAGCCCGCCGACTAGCGGGAGGGTCGACGAGCAGTACTTC; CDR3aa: CASSPPTSGRVDEQYF
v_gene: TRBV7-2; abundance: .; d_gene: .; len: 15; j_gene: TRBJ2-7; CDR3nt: TGTGCCAGCAGCTTTTTAACCGGCGGCCACTACGAGCAGTACTTC; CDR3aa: CASSFLTGGHYEQYF
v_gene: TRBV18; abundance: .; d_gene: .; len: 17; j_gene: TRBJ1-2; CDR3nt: TGTGCCAGCTCACCACGAAGGATGGGTGAGGGTTCCTATGGCTACACCTTC; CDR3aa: CASSPRRMGEGSYGYTF
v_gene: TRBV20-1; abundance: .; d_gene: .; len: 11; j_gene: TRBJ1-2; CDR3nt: TGCAGTGCTACAGGATACTATGGCTACACCTTC; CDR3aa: CSATGYYGYTF
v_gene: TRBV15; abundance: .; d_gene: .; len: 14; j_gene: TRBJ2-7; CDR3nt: TGTGCCACCAGCAGATCGAGGACAGACCTACAGCAGTACTTC; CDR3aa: CATSRSRTDLQQYF
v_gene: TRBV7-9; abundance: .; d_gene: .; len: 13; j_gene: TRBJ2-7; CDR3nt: TGTGCCAGCAGCCGGTTTCAGGGCTACGAGCAGTACTTC; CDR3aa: CASSRFQGYEQYF
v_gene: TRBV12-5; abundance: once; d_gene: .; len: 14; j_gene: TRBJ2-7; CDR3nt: TGTGCTAGTGCCCAGGGCTTACCTGGCTTAGAGCAGTACTTC; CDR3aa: CASAQGLPGLEQYF
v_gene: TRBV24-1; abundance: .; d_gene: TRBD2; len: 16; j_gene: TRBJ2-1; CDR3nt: TGTGCCACCAGTGATGCCGGGACTAGCGGGTACAATGAGCAGTTCTTC; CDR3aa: CATSDAGTSGYNEQFF
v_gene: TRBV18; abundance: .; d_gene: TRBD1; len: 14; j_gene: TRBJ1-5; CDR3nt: TGTGCCAGCTCACCAGTGGACAGGGATCAGCCCCAGCATTTT; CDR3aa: CASSPVDRDQPQHF
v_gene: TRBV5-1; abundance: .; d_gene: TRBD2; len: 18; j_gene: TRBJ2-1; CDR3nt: TGCGCCAGCAGCCATCCCGCGGGGGAGGGGAGCTCCTACAATGAGCAGTTCTTC; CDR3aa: CASSHPAGEGSSYNEQFF
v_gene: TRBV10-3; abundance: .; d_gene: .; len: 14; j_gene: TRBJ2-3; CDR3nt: TGTGCCATCAGTGAGGGACCTCATACAGATACGCAGTATTTT; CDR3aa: CAISEGPHTDTQYF
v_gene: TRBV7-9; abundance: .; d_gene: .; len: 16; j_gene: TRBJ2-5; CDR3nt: TGTGCCAGCAAAACTCTGGGGGGAGGTCGTCAAGAGACCCAGTACTTC; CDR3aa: CASKTLGGGRQETQYF
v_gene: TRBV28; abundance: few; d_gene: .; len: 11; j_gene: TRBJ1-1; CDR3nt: TGTGCCAGCAGGTCTTACACTGAAGCTTTCTTT; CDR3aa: CASRSYTEAFF
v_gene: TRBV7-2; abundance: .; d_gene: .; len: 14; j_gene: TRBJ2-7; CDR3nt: TGTGCCAGCAGCTTAGGGGGCATCCCTTACGAGCAGTACTTC; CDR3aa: CASSLGGIPYEQYF
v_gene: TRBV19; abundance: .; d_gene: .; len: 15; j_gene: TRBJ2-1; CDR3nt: TGTGCCAGTAGTATACTCCCTAGGACCGACAATGAGCAGTTCTTC; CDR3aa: CASSILPRTDNEQFF
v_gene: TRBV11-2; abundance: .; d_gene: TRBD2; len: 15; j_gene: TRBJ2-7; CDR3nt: TGTGCCAGCAGCTCGCTGCTAGCGGGAGGACACGAGCAGTACTTC; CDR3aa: CASSSLLAGGHEQYF